This T cell receptor beta chain was captured by sequencing in a study of Ad26.COV2.S vaccination and SARS-CoV-2 variants. Germline loops: CDR1 SGHRS, CDR2 YFSETQ. The length of the CDR3 is 17 residues. V shed 0 bases, J shed 1 base, and the junction held 6 bases outside the gene matches. Sequencing was performed with immunoSEQ multiplex PCR; in TCRdb, only in-frame clones are kept and a portion is missing. The data hold some 190,000 clones, with around 88% observed a single time. This rearrangement joins TRBV5-1 to TRBJ2-3, with TRBD2 identical over 9 bases. The sequence was collected from a human donor who had recovered from COVID-19. The sample in question was peripheral blood, obtained after recovery from COVID-19. The CDR3 protein is CASSLEFSGGRTDTQYF. Written as DNA, the CDR3 is TGCGCCAGCAGCTTGGAATTTAGCGGGGGCCGCACAGATACGCAGTATTTT.